This T cell receptor (beta chain) was profiled in a study of T-cell reconstitution after alpha-beta-depleted transplantation in children. This clonotype showed up many times. Trimming left V 6 bases short and J 6 bases short, with 12 bases between. The germline CDR1 and CDR2 sequences are MNHEY and SVGEGT. The CDR3 has 13 amino acids. Molecular barcoding with unique molecular identifiers was used for the TCRbeta library. MiXCR, run by TCRdb on the PCR reads, gives a single entry per CDR3 protein. The profile covers over 400,000 distinct CDR3 sequences, with around 13% appearing a single time and 4.5% to 6% taken by the ten largest.

This specimen consisted of PBMCs from the stem cell graft donor, obtained from the stem cell graft. The chain is built from TRBV6-2 or TRBV6-3 and TRBJ2-1, with TRBD1 as a possible D gene (5 bases). This TCR derives from a human donor who donated a stem cell graft to a child with combined immunodeficiency. CDR3 bases: TGTGCCAGCAGCAGGGTTCAGGGCAATGAGCAGTTCTTC. Encoded protein: CASSRVQGNEQFF.